The table lists the clone carrying this T cell receptor beta chain with a few counts. What it binds is unknown. The data originate from a study of T cell responses to AZD1222 COVID-19 vaccine. The CDR3 runs 16 residues. The V end was cut by 0 bases, the J end by 3 bases, with 13 bases between. CDR1 and CDR2 from the germline V gene are SGHRS and YFSETQ. General study results and limits: Spike regions recognized by vaccine-associated CD4 TCRs spanned the protein, led by 160-218 and 743-854.

Generated by immunoSEQ multiplex PCR, the TCRdb table keeps only in-frame clones and is missing some. The sample has 130,000 or so clones, roughly nine tenths seen once. The rearrangement uses TRBV5-1 and TRBJ2-1; D is uncertain. The TCR originated in an adult in good health. The specimen comprised peripheral blood, sampled on day 0 of AZD1222 vaccination. CDR3 sequence reads: CASSLVGQTDYNEQFF. As DNA, the CDR3 is TGCGCCAGCAGCTTGGTAGGGCAGACTGACTACAATGAGCAGTTCTTC.